Listed below are T cell receptor beta chains from one sample, sequenced in a study of PD-L1 blockade in urothelial cancer. Method: immunoSEQ multiplex PCR; TCRdb's copy keeps in-frame clones and lacks some. This sample has under 50,000 clones, with roughly four fifths found just once. This specimen consisted of PBMCs, obtained around atezolizumab (anti-PD-L1) treatment. The origin of the receptors is a man aged 50 to 60 with urothelial cancer. The CDR3 runs from the conserved cysteine through the conserved F or W. A D gene is named only where the DNA matches it firmly. Only some rows state a clone size, as once, few, many or a class for expanded clones.

TRBJ2-7	-	TRBV18	TRBD2	CASHSTSGTYEQYF	TGTGCCAGCCACAGTACTAGCGGGACCTACGAGCAGTACTTC
TRBJ2-5	-	TRBV2	TRBD1	CAGGTGRSGTQYF	TGTGCCGGAGGGACAGGAAGGTCGGGGACCCAGTACTTC
TRBJ1-3	-	TRBV5-1	-	CASAPGDVGNTIYF	TGCGCCAGCGCGCCAGGGGATGTAGGAAACACCATATATTTT
TRBJ2-3	-	TRBV19	-	CASSIVTSSSDTQYF	TGTGCCAGTAGTATTGTCACTAGTTCATCCGATACGCAGTATTTT
TRBJ2-7	-	TRBV9	-	CASSASYEQYF	TGTGCCAGCAGCGCGTCCTACGAGCAGTACTTC
TRBJ1-2	-	TRBV19	-	CASSRGQGPNNYGYTF	TGTGCCAGTAGTAGGGGTCAGGGTCCTAATAACTATGGCTACACCTTC
TRBJ2-5	-	TRBV6-6	TRBD2	CASRRLAGAETQYF	TGTGCCAGCAGGAGACTAGCGGGTGCGGAGACCCAGTACTTC
TRBJ2-7	-	TRBV27	TRBD1	CATRQGTLPEQYF	TGTGCCACCCGACAGGGGACCCTCCCCGAGCAGTACTTC
TRBJ1-6	once	TRBV7-8	-	CASSFSDSPLHF	TGTGCCAGCAGCTTTTCCGATTCACCCCTCCACTTT
TRBJ1-2	-	TRBV19	TRBD1	CASNPGGLGGYTF	TGTGCCAGTAACCCAGGGGGTTTGGGGGGCTACACCTTC
TRBJ2-3	-	TRBV6-1	-	CASLPGSTDTQYF	TGTGCCAGCTTGCCAGGGAGCACAGATACGCAGTATTTT
TRBJ1-5	-	TRBV7-2	-	CASSSGTTQHF	TGTGCCAGCAGCTCTGGGACAACCCAGCATTTT
TRBJ1-3	-	TRBV6-6	TRBD1	CASSYPGQLSGNTIYF	TGTGCCAGCAGTTACCCGGGACAGCTCTCTGGAAACACCATATATTTT
TRBJ1-3	-	TRBV10-2	-	CASSEPGTGNTIYF	TGCGCCAGCAGTGAGCCAGGAACTGGAAACACCATATATTTT
TRBJ2-7	-	TRBV7-2	TRBD2	CASSLVGASGGYEQYF	TGTGCCAGCAGCTTAGTAGGCGCTAGCGGGGGGTACGAGCAGTACTTC